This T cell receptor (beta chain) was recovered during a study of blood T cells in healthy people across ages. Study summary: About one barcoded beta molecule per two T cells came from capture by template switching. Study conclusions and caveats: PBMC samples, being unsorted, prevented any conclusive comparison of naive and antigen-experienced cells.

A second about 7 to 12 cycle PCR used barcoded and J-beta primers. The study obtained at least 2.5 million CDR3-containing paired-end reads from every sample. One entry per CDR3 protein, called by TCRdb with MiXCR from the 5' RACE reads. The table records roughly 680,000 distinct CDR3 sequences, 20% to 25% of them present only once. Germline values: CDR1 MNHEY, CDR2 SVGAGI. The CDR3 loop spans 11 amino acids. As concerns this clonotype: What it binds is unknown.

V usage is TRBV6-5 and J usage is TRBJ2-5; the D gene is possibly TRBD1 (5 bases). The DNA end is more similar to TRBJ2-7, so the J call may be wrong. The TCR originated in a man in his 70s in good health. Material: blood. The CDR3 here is CASSRADEQYF. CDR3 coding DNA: TGTGCCAGCAGCAGGGCCGACGAGCAGTACTTC.